This TCR beta chain was documented in a study of T cells in localized non-small cell lung cancer (TCRdb year 2020). As for the study more broadly: The study analyzed T cell repertoires of 200 to 250 early-stage NSCLC patients, comparing tumors and uninvolved tumor-adjacent lungs. The cohort comprised 236 treatment-naïve NSCLC patients with resected, localized lung tumors. NSCLC patients had a mean age of roughly 69 years, and about 140 were male and more than 90 female.

At diagnosis, peripheral blood, uninvolved tumor-adjacent lung and tumor were collected and stored as a combination of fresh-frozen and FFPE material. For TCR repertoire profiling, the blood samples were analyzed as peripheral blood mononuclear cells. This clone was recorded a few times. Its antigen is currently not known. No clone much larger than this one lies a single base away; base qualities are absent. TCR beta CDR3 regions were sequenced from DNA using the immunoSEQ Assay. Processing in the source paper ran as follows. To compute T cell density, TCR beta template counts were normalized to usable DNA, which was estimated by amplifying housekeeping genes. Richness was estimated with the preseqR package, extrapolating to 400,000 templates for PBMC samples and 120,000 templates for tissue samples. Clonality was calculated as one minus Pielou's evenness. To identify tissue-enriched TCRs, differential abundance testing was run on productive amino-acid clonotypes with a minimum total count of 5 and an alpha of 0.1. Repertoire overlap between compartments was quantified with the Jaccard Index and Morisita Overlap Index. GLIPH grouped TCR beta CDR3s together with public tetramer-defined viral CDR3s, and a viral motif had to include at least three viral sequences and also show V-gene enrichment. TCRdb limited this immuneACCESS table to in-frame rearrangements with V and J called. A share of clones is missing; checked studies link under half to unresolved V genes, and the rest is unexplained. V and J calls and clone size are those listed in that table; D and trimming were worked out from the DNA. Recorded for this sample are about 33,000 clones; almost 90% of them occurred a single time. The top ten clonotypes cover around 4.1% of the sample.

V lost 6 bases and J lost 4 bases; the stretch between them is 12 bases long. Spanning cysteine to phenylalanine, the CDR3 consists of 13 amino acids. Of all the DNA, just the CDR3 is kept, 39 bases in frame from base 1. The CDR1 and CDR2 encoded by the germline V gene are WSHSY and SAAADI. Here is what the overall study found, with its caveats: Because multi-region sequencing of the tumors was not done, intratumor heterogeneity could not be ruled out. Since the design was exploratory, TCR variables were selected using unadjusted p-values with no false-discovery rate correction. Uninvolved tumor-adjacent lung showed the highest T cell clonality, higher than tumor, which suggests more focused antigenic responses in the uninvolved tumor-adjacent lung. Higher blood T cell density associated with longer overall survival, while higher adjacent-lung clonality associated with shorter survival. A median of about 53 of the top 100 tumor clones were detected in paired uninvolved adjacent lung, and about 29 of these tumor clones were also found among the top 100 clones of the paired uninvolved adjacent lung.

Recombination connected TRBV10-2 to TRBJ1-2; no D gene is confidently identified. Source: peripheral blood, taken before any cancer treatment. The TCR was taken from a man aged 40-75 years with stage I lung adenocarcinoma. Here the CDR3 is given as CASSTVSLYGYTF. The base sequence is TGCGCCAGCAGCACAGTATCGCTCTATGGCTACACCTTC.